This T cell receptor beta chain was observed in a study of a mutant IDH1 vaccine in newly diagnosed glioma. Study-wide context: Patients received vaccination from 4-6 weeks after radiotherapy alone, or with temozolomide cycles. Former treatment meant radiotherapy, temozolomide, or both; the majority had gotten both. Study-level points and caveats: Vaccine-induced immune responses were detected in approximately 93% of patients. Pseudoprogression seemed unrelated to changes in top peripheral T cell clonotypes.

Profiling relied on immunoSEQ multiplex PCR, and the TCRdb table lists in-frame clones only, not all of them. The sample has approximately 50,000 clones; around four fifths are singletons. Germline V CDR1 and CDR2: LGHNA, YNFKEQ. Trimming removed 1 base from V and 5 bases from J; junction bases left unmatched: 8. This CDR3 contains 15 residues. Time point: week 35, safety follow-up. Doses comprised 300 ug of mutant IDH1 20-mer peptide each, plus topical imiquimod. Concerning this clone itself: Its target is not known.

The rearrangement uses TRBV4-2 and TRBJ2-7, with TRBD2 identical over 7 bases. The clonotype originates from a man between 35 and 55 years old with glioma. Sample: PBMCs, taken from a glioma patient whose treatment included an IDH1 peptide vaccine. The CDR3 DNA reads TGTGCCAGCAGCCAAGGGACTAGTCTTTATGACGAGCAGTACTTC. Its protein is CASSQGTSLYDEQYF.